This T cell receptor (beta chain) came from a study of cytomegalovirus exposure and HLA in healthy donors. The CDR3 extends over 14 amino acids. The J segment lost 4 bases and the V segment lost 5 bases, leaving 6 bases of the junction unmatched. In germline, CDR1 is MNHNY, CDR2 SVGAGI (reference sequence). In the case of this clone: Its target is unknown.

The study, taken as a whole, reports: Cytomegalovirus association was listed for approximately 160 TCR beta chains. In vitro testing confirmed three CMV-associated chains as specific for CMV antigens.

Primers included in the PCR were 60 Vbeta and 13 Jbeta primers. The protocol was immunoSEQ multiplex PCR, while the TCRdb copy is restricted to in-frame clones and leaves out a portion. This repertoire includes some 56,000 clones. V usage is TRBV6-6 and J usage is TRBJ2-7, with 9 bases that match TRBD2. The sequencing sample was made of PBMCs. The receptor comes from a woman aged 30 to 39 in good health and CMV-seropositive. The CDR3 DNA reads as TGTGCCAGCAGTGGAGCGGGGGGCCAGTACGAGCAGTACTTC. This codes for CASSGAGGQYEQYF.